A selection of T cell receptor beta chains follows, all from one sample in a study of T cell changes during pregnancy in multiple sclerosis. TCRdb keeps only in-frame clones here, not all; method: immunoSEQ multiplex PCR. The sample contains tens of thousands of clones, about 90% of which appear only once. The specimen was peripheral blood, collected in the third trimester of pregnancy. Every receptor here comes from a female donor in good health, enrolled as a control in a pregnancy study. The CDR3 runs from the conserved cysteine through the conserved F or W. Some rows have no size entry. The others give once, few or many, or a class for an expanded clone.

clone size: -
V gene: TRBV7-9
CDR3 length: 13
CDR3 protein: CASSHGTRGEQYF

clone size: -
V gene: TRBV19
CDR3 length: 15
CDR3 protein: CASSIGTSGYNEQFF

clone size: -
V gene: TRBV19
CDR3 length: 14
CDR3 protein: CASTPREDNSPLHF

clone size: -
V gene: TRBV9
CDR3 length: 14
CDR3 protein: CASSAKTGGETQYF

clone size: -
V gene: TRBV5-1
CDR3 length: 15
CDR3 protein: CASSLGGRRQETQYF

clone size: -
V gene: TRBV11-2
CDR3 length: 16
CDR3 protein: CASSLAGTGHTGELFF

clone size: -
V gene: TRBV5-8
CDR3 length: 16
CDR3 protein: CASSLYQGALTGELFF

clone size: -
V gene: TRBV19
CDR3 length: 15
CDR3 protein: CASSIGAESSYEQYF

clone size: -
V gene: TRBV5-6
CDR3 length: 15
CDR3 protein: CASRTQGGNYNEQFF

clone size: -
V gene: TRBV5-1
CDR3 length: 19
CDR3 protein: CASSSGLAGGVGSTDTQYF

clone size: once
V gene: TRBV7-2
CDR3 length: 15
CDR3 protein: CASSSIGAGEYGYTF

clone size: -
V gene: TRBV2
CDR3 length: 18
CDR3 protein: CASSGVTRFSDSYNEQFF

clone size: -
V gene: TRBV30
CDR3 length: 13
CDR3 protein: CAWMGTVNSPLHF

clone size: -
V gene: TRBV7-9
CDR3 length: 14
CDR3 protein: CASSSGVWTGELFF

clone size: -
V gene: TRBV5-1
CDR3 length: 16
CDR3 protein: CASSETSGGAGDTQYF

clone size: -
V gene: TRBV27
CDR3 length: 14
CDR3 protein: CASSLGTSRSPLHF

clone size: -
V gene: TRBV7-8
CDR3 length: 15
CDR3 protein: CASSLIGSPSYEQYF

clone size: -
V gene: TRBV4-2
CDR3 length: 14
CDR3 protein: CASSQTGTNTEAFF

clone size: -
V gene: TRBV7-2
CDR3 length: 17
CDR3 protein: CASTLTRRLAGGETQYF

clone size: -
V gene: TRBV6-4
CDR3 length: 14
CDR3 protein: CASSSGREDNEQFF

clone size: -
V gene: TRBV29-1
CDR3 length: 13
CDR3 protein: CSVDAGPNTEAFF

clone size: -
V gene: TRBV19
CDR3 length: 14
CDR3 protein: CASSIRGTAETQYF

clone size: once
V gene: TRBV15
CDR3 length: 16
CDR3 protein: CATSRRTGRGTTEAFF

clone size: -
V gene: TRBV30
CDR3 length: 14
CDR3 protein: CAWSRGQGNYGYTF

clone size: -
V gene: TRBV29-1
CDR3 length: 13
CDR3 protein: CSVDRTGPYGYTF

clone size: -
V gene: TRBV28
CDR3 length: 19
CDR3 protein: CASSPPAGLAGLRSYEQYF

clone size: -
V gene: TRBV6-4
CDR3 length: 16
CDR3 protein: CASSDSASGVSNEQFF

clone size: -
V gene: TRBV4-2
CDR3 length: 14
CDR3 protein: CASSQALLSYEQYF

clone size: once
V gene: TRBV9
CDR3 length: 16
CDR3 protein: CASSFDLAGHTGELFF

clone size: medium-sized
V gene: TRBV15
CDR3 length: 12
CDR3 protein: CATSRDQGLAFF

clone size: -
V gene: TRBV6-5
CDR3 length: 13
CDR3 protein: CASSYVEGGPQHF

clone size: -
V gene: TRBV30
CDR3 length: 14
CDR3 protein: CAWGGDRSNYGYTF

clone size: -
V gene: TRBV5-4
CDR3 length: 13
CDR3 protein: CASSLAPGLGAFF

clone size: -
V gene: TRBV4-1
CDR3 length: 15
CDR3 protein: CASSQEPSPDNEQFF

clone size: medium-sized
V gene: TRBV21-1
CDR3 length: 20
CDR3 protein: CASSSGTRLAGEGVQETQYF

clone size: -
V gene: TRBV2
CDR3 length: 16
CDR3 protein: CASRSGLAGVKNIQYF

clone size: -
V gene: TRBV4-1
CDR3 length: 20
CDR3 protein: CASSQWAGTSGKQAYNEQFF

clone size: -
V gene: TRBV5-4
CDR3 length: 13
CDR3 protein: CASSLGGDQPQHF

clone size: -
V gene: TRBV29-1
CDR3 length: 16
CDR3 protein: CSVEGAASRPTDTQYF

clone size: -
V gene: TRBV6-5
CDR3 length: 14
CDR3 protein: CASNPRGASYEQYF

clone size: -
V gene: TRBV30
CDR3 length: 13
CDR3 protein: CAWERGGRTLQFF

clone size: -
V gene: TRBV7-2
CDR3 length: 15
CDR3 protein: CASSDRGFRAPEAFF

clone size: -
V gene: TRBV4-1
CDR3 length: 18
CDR3 protein: CASSQLLAGGPNTYEQYF

clone size: few
V gene: TRBV7-2
CDR3 length: 15
CDR3 protein: CASSFRRGGGETQYF

clone size: -
V gene: TRBV5-1
CDR3 length: 16
CDR3 protein: CASSLIGSGSYNEQFF

clone size: -
V gene: TRBV5-1
CDR3 length: 15
CDR3 protein: CASSLVGLATDTQYF

clone size: -
V gene: TRBV30
CDR3 length: 13
CDR3 protein: CAWSVGGRYEQYF

clone size: -
V gene: TRBV5-1
CDR3 length: 14
CDR3 protein: CASSLVRPSYEQYF

clone size: -
V gene: TRBV7-9
CDR3 length: 15
CDR3 protein: CASSTQGGMNTEAFF

clone size: once
V gene: TRBV19
CDR3 length: 14
CDR3 protein: CASSIGLAGDEQYF

clone size: -
V gene: TRBV11-2
CDR3 length: 16
CDR3 protein: CASSFVSGGAYNEQFF

clone size: -
V gene: TRBV19
CDR3 length: 14
CDR3 protein: CASAVGGASLEQFF

clone size: -
V gene: TRBV11-2
CDR3 length: 15
CDR3 protein: CASSTTGGAGNTIYF

clone size: -
V gene: TRBV21-1
CDR3 length: 16
CDR3 protein: CASSPMEGGAYNEQFF

clone size: -
V gene: TRBV10-3
CDR3 length: 16
CDR3 protein: CAISESGTGLNEKLFF

clone size: once
V gene: TRBV10-1
CDR3 length: 13
CDR3 protein: CASSEEPKNEQYF

clone size: -
V gene: TRBV18
CDR3 length: 13
CDR3 protein: CASSPNKDRGEFF

clone size: -
V gene: TRBV5-4
CDR3 length: 13
CDR3 protein: CASSLVGGYEQYF

clone size: few
V gene: TRBV19
CDR3 length: 16
CDR3 protein: CASSRIRDRGNTEAFF

clone size: -
V gene: TRBV19
CDR3 length: 17
CDR3 protein: CASRLLSGGADTGELFF